The TCR beta chain under discussion was sequenced for a study of shared clonotypes between healthy human individuals. Study at large: Those who served as donors were a couple of women and a few men between the ages of 18 and 49.

CDR1 is KGHSH, CDR2 LQKENI, per germline. The CDR3 sequence is 17 residues long. Trimming took off 3 bases at V and 0 bases at J, with 14 bases between the two ends. A remark on this clone: Its antigen is still unknown.

Study observations and caveats: Lower generation probabilities were found for non-shared clonotypes than for those shared by all four donors. An anticipated effect of sequencing depth on clonotype sharing among donors was recognized.

An assay was performed, and its level was deep. Measured with immunoSEQ multiplex PCR; TCRdb has only the in-frame clones, and not every one. The sample has about 2.3 million clones, just over 90% seen once. This TCR came from a man aged 18-30 years in good health. Some clones in this sample may be carry-over from other donors' samples. V gene TRBV18 combines with J gene TRBJ2-2; the D gene is possibly TRBD1 (6 bases). The material sequenced was naive CD4+ T cells from PBMCs. This sample's subset: CD45RA+ positively selected. CDR3 DNA: TGTGCCAGCTCACCGACAGGAACACCGGCGAACACCGGGGAGCTGTTTTTT. Protein sequence: CASSPTGTPANTGELFF.